Sequencing of this T cell receptor (beta chain) was carried out in a study of identical twins listed by TCRdb under 2016. Some background on the complete study: To test whether fetal clonotypes persist, the study used deep sequencing on TCR alpha and beta repertoires from monozygotic twins, unrelated adults of various ages, and cord blood. Replicate twin experiments were performed at different times using different library preparation protocols to rule out contamination.

Libraries were constructed by 5' RACE. The run used an Illumina HiSeq 2000. A universal primer binding site was introduced by template switching, and a unique molecular identifier was present in the final cDNA, enabling accurate counting of TCR cDNA molecules. Specific primers in the conserved constant-segment region were used to synthesize first-strand cDNA for TCR alpha and beta chains. To control for contamination, every cDNA library was double barcoded, receiving both a SMART-Mk sample barcode and Illumina barcodes. TruSeq adapter sequences along with Illumina sample barcodes were introduced in two successive PCR steps. The TCR alpha and beta cDNA libraries were sequenced on the Illumina HiSeq platform using custom primers. Regarding the original processing steps: Raw reads were processed with MiGEC to extract unique molecular identifiers, and MiXCR was used to determine CDR3 positions. For each individual, recombination models were inferred using an EM algorithm with the repgenHMM and IGoR tools. Shared clonotype analysis was performed with the tcR package in R, normalizing sharing by the product of cloneset sizes. To study raw recombination free of thymic and clonal selection effects, out-of-frame nonproductive sequences were analyzed. The raw public data were reprocessed by TCRdb itself: fastp quality trimming at Q25, MiXCR clonotype calling, in-frame beta chains only. Every CDR3 protein is listed once, alongside the most common genes and DNA of its rows. For this entry, the V and J calls and clone size follow TCRdb and not the study's own pipeline. In this sample the table shows about 900,000 distinct CDR3 sequences, 12% of which occur a single time. Clones ranked in the top ten supply about 1.5% of the sample.

Points on this clonotype: Its recognized antigen is unknown. The input lacks base qualities; no much larger clone sits a single base away.

Every donor was a healthy Caucasian. Three pairs of female monozygotic twins, all aged 18 to 29 years, were included in the twin cohort. Peripheral blood mononuclear cells were the source from which RNA for the TCR libraries was isolated. Trimming costs V 5 bases and J 6 bases, and their ends lie 13 bases apart. Sequences SGHVS (CDR1) and FNYEAQ (CDR2) are obtained from the germline V gene. Including the terminal cysteine and phenylalanine, the CDR3 comprises 13 residues. Solely the CDR3 DNA is kept, with 39 bases framed from the first base. The full study reports these points: Invariant T cells such as MAIT and iNKT could partly confound zero-insertion analyses, though diverse VJ usage argued against this for most clonotypes. Recombination models systematically underestimated out-of-frame TCR alpha sharing in monozygotic twins but agreed with sharing between unrelated individuals. Fewer insertions were carried by abundant cord blood beta clonotypes, a similar but weaker trend appeared in young adult naive repertoires, and no such trend appeared in memory repertoires. A weaker excess of twin sharing was found in beta out-of-frame sequences because the signal-to-noise ratio was lowered by fewer shared sequences. Compared with coincidental sharing between unrelated individuals, out-of-frame TCR alpha sequences shared between twins showed an excess of sequences with low generation probability. Because the same donors could not be followed over many years, the conclusions depended on cross-sectional statistical analysis.

These sequences were also reported in another study, on yellow fever vaccine responses in identical twins. Reported in the second study: The authors reported that the T cell response to vaccination in identical twins appeared partly convergent and partly personalized. In the study, vaccine-responding T cell clones were precisely tracked in identical twins.

The sequencing sample was made of PBMCs. This sequence originates from a woman aged 18 to 35 in good health. The rearranged segments are TRBV7-6 and TRBJ1-1; D gene: possibly TRBD1, on 5 matching bases. The CDR3 amino acid sequence is: CASSPYPGPEAFF. The bases read TGTGCCAGCAGCCCATATCCGGGACCTGAAGCTTTCTTT. Full variable domain (CDR3 extended with the reference TRBV7-6 and TRBJ1-1 proteins): GAGVSQSPRYKVTKRGQDVALRCDPISGHVSLYWYRQALGQGPEFLTYFNYEAQQDKSGLPNDRFSAERPEGSISTLTIQRTEQRDSAMYRCASSPYPGPEAFFGQGTRLTVV.